Only one count was recorded for the clone carrying this T cell receptor beta chain. The antigen remains undetermined. Each participant with HIV received care in the United States. Sequencing relied on immunoSEQ assay v3.0, run at survey level. Each sample had sequencing targeting about 40,000-55,000 T-cell genomes. TCRdb's table, derived via immunoSEQ multiplex PCR, lists solely in-frame clones and lacks some. The data show around 26,000 clones, roughly 86% seen once. The sample is drawn from a study of long-term antiretroviral therapy in people with HIV. This CDR3 contains 14 residues. CDR1 and CDR2 (germline): SGHAT, FQNNGV. Trimming took off 1 base at V and 1 base at J, with 5 bases between the two ends. Notes on the study in general: When set beside controls, HIV repertoires had CDR3 length ranges that were narrower.

This specimen consisted of unsorted PBMCs, obtained just over 2.6 years after starting antiretroviral therapy. The chain recombines TRBV11-2 with TRBJ2-1; no firm D call. The receptor was derived from a man between 35 and 55 years old with HIV. The CDR3 DNA reads TGTGCCAGCAGCTTAGGGTTTTCCTACAATGAGCAGTTCTTC. Its protein is CASSLGFSYNEQFF.